This TCR beta chain was captured in a study of shared clonotypes between healthy human individuals. The germline V gene has CDR1 SGHKS and CDR2 YYEKEE (reference sequence). The CDR3 totals 13 residues. Broader study findings: Estimated richness values were generally larger in naive subsets than in memory subsets.

In regard to this clone: Its cognate antigen is unknown. One end of the junction is discordant with germline, which a read error may explain.

Profiling relied on immunoSEQ multiplex PCR, and the TCRdb table lists in-frame clones only, not all of them. The sample yields roughly 410,000 clones, approximately 96% seen once. This sequence was found in a man aged 30 to 45 in good health. Specimen: memory CD8+ T cells sorted from blood. Subset in this sample: CD45RO+ cells pooled with CCR7-negative TemRA cells. V usage is TRBV5-5 and J usage is TRBJ1-1; D gene uncertain. The CDR3 DNA follows: TGTGCCAGCAGCTTTTTTGGAATGCAGATTCCGGTTTTT. It is translated as CASSFFGMQIPVF.